The 22 T cell receptor beta chains below all came from one sample that was sequenced in a study of spatial heterogeneity in lung cancer. Using its own MiXCR run on the 5' RACE reads, TCRdb lists one record per CDR3 protein. The repertoire has about 92,000 distinct CDR3 sequences, 9.5% to 15% of them found once; the top ten carry about 41%. Time point indicated: sample taken at primary tumor resection. The material was PBMCs, obtained at surgery. The receptors originated from a male donor with early-stage non-small cell lung cancer.

This clonotype came up many times. The rearrangement joins TRBV6-2 or TRBV6-3 to TRBJ2-7; D gene ambiguous. This CDR3 spans 13 amino acids. From germline, CDR1 is MNHEY and CDR2 SVGEGT. The germline V and J ends were trimmed by 6 bases and 0 bases, with 9 bases remaining between them. The CDR3 DNA is TGTGCCAGCAGACAGATCAGCTCCTACGAGCAGTACTTC. Protein sequence: CASRQISSYEQYF.

The sample holds a few counts of this clonotype. J is TRBJ2-5 and V is TRBV11-2; TRBD2 might be the D (6 bases). CDR3 length: 14 amino acids. Germline values: CDR1 SGHAT, CDR2 FQNNGV. V lost 0 bases and J lost 5, with 10 bases in between. DNA of the CDR3: TGTGCCAGCAGCTTAGAGGCGGGATGGGAGACCCAGTACTTC. Residues: CASSLEAGWETQYF. The full variable domain, its missing parts supplied by reference TRBV11-2 and TRBJ2-5, is EAGVAQSPRYKIIEKRQSVAFWCNPISGHATLYWYQQILGQGPKLLIQFQNNGVVDDSQLPKDRFSAERLKGVDSTLKIQPAKLEDSAVYLCASSLEAGWETQYFGPGTRLLVL.

Ten or more counts support this clonotype. This sequence joins TRBV6-2 or TRBV6-3 and TRBJ2-7; D not resolved. Germline assignment: CDR1 MNHEY and CDR2 SVGEGT. The CDR3 contains 14 residues. Trimming took off 8 bases at V and 2 bases at J, with 16 bases between the two ends. Written as DNA, the CDR3 is TGTGCCAGCCCACCCCGGCATACCACCTACGAGCAGTACTTC. Translating it yields CASPPRHTTYEQYF.

This clonotype was recorded a few times. The chain combines TRBV2 with TRBJ1-1; a weak D match, TRBD1 (5 bases). CDR3 size: 12 residues. Germline V gene data show CDR1 as SNHLY and CDR2 as FYNNEI. The V and J ends lost 7 bases and 9 bases respectively, with 15 bases between them. The CDR3 loop is CASKMGQTKAFF. The CDR3 nucleotides are TGTGCCAGCAAAATGGGGCAGACAAAAGCTTTCTTT. Using reference TRBV2 and TRBJ1-1 for the parts outside the CDR3, the full variable domain is EPEVTQTPSHQVTQMGQEVILRCVPISNHLYFYWYRQILGQKVEFLVSFYNNEISEKSEIFDDQFSVERPDGSNFTLKIRSTKLEDSAMYFCASKMGQTKAFFGQGTRLTVV.

On this clonotype itself: With a much larger clone just one base away, this may be a read error. The rearrangement uses TRBV16 and TRBJ2-7; tentative D call: TRBD2 (5 bases). The CDR3 has 15 amino acids. Germline V gives CDR1 KGHSY, CDR2 FQNENV. V lost 2 bases and J lost 5, with 16 bases in between. The CDR3 here is CASSQPGIGFHEQYF. CDR3 nucleotide sequence: TGTGCCAGCAGCCAACCCGGGATAGGGTTCCACGAGCAGTACTTC.

The chain uses TRBV7-2 and TRBJ2-3, with TRBD2 identical over 12 bases. There are 16 residues in the CDR3. Germline trimming cut 4 bases from V and 9 bases from J; bases unmatched to any gene: 11. Germline V gene data show CDR1 as SGHTA and CDR2 as FQGNSA. This chain's CDR3 is CASSSHATSGGGTQYF. CDR3 DNA sequence: TGTGCCAGCAGCTCCCATGCGACTAGCGGGGGAGGCACGCAGTATTTT.

This chain connects TRBV19 to TRBJ2-1, with D possibly being TRBD2 (6 bases). There are 15 residues in the CDR3. V was clipped by 3 bases and J by 4 bases, with 13 bases between them. Germline CDR1 and CDR2: LNHDA and SQIVND (reference sequence). The CDR3 protein is CASSISGLLYNEQFF. CDR3 coding DNA: TGTGCCAGTAGTATTTCCGGACTACTATACAATGAGCAGTTCTTC. Based on the CDR3 plus reference TRBV19 and TRBJ2-1, the full variable domain is DGGITQSPKYLFRKEGQNVTLSCEQNLNHDAMYWYRQDPGQGLRLIYYSQIVNDFQKGDIAEGYSVSREKKESFPLTVTSAQKNPTAFYLCASSISGLLYNEQFFGPGTRLTVL.

This clonotype appeared many times. The rearrangement links TRBV14 to TRBJ2-3; D is ambiguous. Germline CDR1 is SGHDN and CDR2 is FVKESK. V was pared by 4 bases and J by 7 bases, with 12 bases between. CDR3 length: 13 amino acids. The chain's CDR3 is CASSPTPLNTQYF. The CDR3 DNA reads as TGTGCCAGCAGCCCGACCCCTCTGAATACGCAGTATTTT.

This clonotype was found many times. The J gene is TRBJ1-6, the V gene TRBV14; 10 bases fit TRBD1. This CDR3 region has 18 residues. Trimming cost V 5 bases and J 4 bases; bases outside gene matches: 11. Germline CDR1 and CDR2: SGHDN and FVKESK. This CDR3 reads CASSDRDRGIYYNSPLHF. The CDR3 region has the DNA TGTGCCAGCAGCGACCGGGACAGGGGCATTTATTATAATTCACCCCTCCACTTT.

The chain uses TRBV11-1 and TRBJ2-1; no firm D call. V was shortened by 2 bases and J by 8 bases, with 4 bases between the two germline ends. This CDR3 contains 11 residues. Germline lookup yields CDR1 SGHAT and CDR2 FQDESV (reference sequence). CDR3 nucleotides: TGTGCCAGCAGCTTATACGATGAGCAGTTCTTC. It codes for CASSLYDEQFF.

This clonotype was seen a few times. The chain links TRBV10-2 to TRBJ2-1; 11 bases map to TRBD1. The trim removed 3 bases at V and 8 bases at J, leaving 3 bases unmatched. The CDR3 is 14 amino acids. The germline V gene has CDR1 WSHSY and CDR2 SAAADI. As DNA, the CDR3 is TGCGCCAGCAGTGAAGGGACAGGGGGGGATGAGCAGTTCTTC. It encodes CASSEGTGGDEQFF.

This clonotype was seen at least ten times. The chain recombines TRBV6-6 with TRBJ2-2; D is perhaps TRBD2 (5 bases). Trimming stripped 6 bases from V and 6 bases from J, with 11 bases between. CDR3 length equals 13 residues. CDR1 is MNHNY, CDR2 SVGAGI, per germline (reference sequence). The CDR3 DNA is TGTGCCAGCAGGACCGAGGGTCCCGGGGAGCTGTTTTTT. It encodes CASRTEGPGELFF.

This clonotype was picked up a small number of times. The CDR3 bases are TGTGCCTGGAACCCGCCCCCGGGGGGGACATACGAGCAGTACTTC. It is translated as CAWNPPPGGTYEQYF. This chain links TRBV30 with TRBJ2-7; 8 positions agree with TRBD2. CDR1 is GTSNPN and CDR2 is SVGIG in the germline V gene (reference sequence). The ends lost 4 bases at V and 4 bases at J; junction bases unmatched: 12. CDR3 length equals 15 residues.

In this sample, this clonotype turned up a few times. This chain links TRBV19 with TRBJ1-4, with D possibly TRBD1 on 6 matching bases. Trimming removed 6 bases from V and 7 bases from J, with 12 bases in between. Germline V gene lookup returns CDR1 LNHDA and CDR2 SQIVND (reference sequence). The CDR3 has 13 amino acids. DNA of the CDR3: TGTGCCAGTAGCCCCCAGGGGCCTGAAAAACTGTTTTTT. Translated: CASSPQGPEKLFF. Full variable domain (remainder filled in from reference TRBV19 and TRBJ1-4): DGGITQSPKYLFRKEGQNVTLSCEQNLNHDAMYWYRQDPGQGLRLIYYSQIVNDFQKGDIAEGYSVSREKKESFPLTVTSAQKNPTAFYLCASSPQGPEKLFFGSGTQLSVL.

This clonotype was counted only a few times. The chain links TRBV7-6 to TRBJ2-2, with TRBD2 matching 7 bases. Unmatched junction bases numbered 3, after V lost 5 bases and J lost 6 bases. The CDR3 is 13 residues long. In germline, CDR1 is SGHVS, CDR2 FNYEAQ. The CDR3 protein is CASSGRESGELFF. CDR3 in DNA: TGTGCCAGCAGCGGGCGGGAGTCCGGGGAGCTGTTTTTT.

This clonotype was counted between two and nine times. This chain uses TRBV6-2 or TRBV6-3 with TRBJ1-2; D possibly corresponds to TRBD1 (5 bases). CDR3 length equals 14 residues. Trimming left V 0 bases short and J 6 bases short, with 11 bases between. Germline-derived CDR1 and CDR2 are MNHEY and SVGEGT. For the CDR3, the DNA is TGTGCCAGCAGTTACTCGAGCAGGGACCATGGCTACACCTTC. It yields the protein CASSYSSRDHGYTF.

This clonotype was seen at least ten times. The rearrangement uses TRBV29-1 and TRBJ2-2; D tentatively fits TRBD1 or TRBD2 (6 bases each). The V gene's germline CDR1 is SQVTM and CDR2 ANQGSEA. The CDR3 covers 13 residues. Trimming stripped 5 bases from V and 5 bases from J, with 12 bases between. The CDR3 DNA reads as TGCAGCGTTAATGAGGGGGGTACCGGGGAGCTGTTTTTT. Translation: CSVNEGGTGELFF.

This clonotype was seen repeatedly, ten times or more. The rearrangement links TRBV10-2 to TRBJ2-3; D might be TRBD1 (6 bases). The CDR3 totals 17 residues. Germline CDR1 and CDR2: WSHSY and SAAADI. Trimming removed 5 bases from V and 1 base from J, with 19 bases in between. Here the CDR3 DNA reads TGCGCCAGCAGTAGAGAACAGGCAGGGGCCCGCACAGATACGCAGTATTTT. It is translated as CASSREQAGARTDTQYF.

This clonotype was detected only a few times. The chain employs TRBV5-1 and TRBJ2-2; D unresolved. The CDR3 extends over 13 amino acids. V lost 0 bases and J lost 6, with 6 bases in between. CDR1 SGHRS and CDR2 YFSETQ come from the germline V gene. The CDR3 nucleotides read TGCGCCAGCAGCTTGGACACGGCCGGGGAGCTGTTTTTT. Its translation: CASSLDTAGELFF.

This clonotype was counted between two and nine times. J is TRBJ1-5 and V is TRBV6-2 or TRBV6-3, with 10 positions matching TRBD1. The germline V gene encodes CDR1 MNHEY and CDR2 SVGEGT. This CDR3 has 14 amino acids. The trim removed 6 bases at V and 2 bases at J, leaving 1 base unmatched. The CDR3 here is CASRGTGGNQPQHF. CDR3 coding DNA: TGTGCCAGCAGGGGGACAGGGGGCAATCAGCCCCAGCATTTT.

This clonotype was counted at least ten times. The chain carries TRBV12-3 or TRBV12-4 and TRBJ2-1; D remains ambiguous. The CDR3 has 13 amino acids. V was shortened by 4 bases and J by 8 bases, with 12 bases between the two germline ends. CDR3 sequence reads: CASSSTPLDEQFF. CDR3 DNA sequence: TGTGCCAGCAGTTCCACGCCACTCGATGAGCAGTTCTTC.

The J gene is TRBJ1-1, the V gene TRBV20-1; no firm D call. The V end lost 6 bases, the J end lost 1 base, and 12 bases lay between the germline ends. The CDR3 has 13 residues. Germline V CDR1 and CDR2: DFQATT, SNEGSKA (reference sequence). The CDR3 bases are TGCAGTGCGTTCGGTGAAAAGAACACTGAAGCTTTCTTT. Translating gives CSAFGEKNTEAFF.